These 14 T cell receptor beta chains share one sample of origin, sequenced in a study of T cell responses to AZD1222 COVID-19 vaccine. Clones were read by immunoSEQ multiplex PCR, and TCRdb kept only the in-frame ones, dropping some. This table holds 150,000 to 180,000 clones, 90% found once. The sample consisted of peripheral blood, taken on day 0 of AZD1222 vaccination. These receptors were collected from an adult in good health.

The chain couples TRBV10-3 to TRBJ2-2; no reliable D call. CDR1 is ENHRY and CDR2 is SYGVKD in the germline V gene. This CDR3 comprises 13 residues. V was pared by 8 bases and J by 3 bases, with 10 bases between. The CDR3 sequence is CAIGSGDTGELFF. In DNA, the CDR3 is TGTGCCATCGGCTCTGGTGACACCGGGGAGCTGTTTTTT.

This sequence joins TRBV6-5 and TRBJ1-3; D is undetermined. Trimming took 5 bases from V and 0 from J, leaving 11 bases between them. The CDR3 contains 15 residues. Looked up from germline, CDR1 is MNHEY and CDR2 is SVGAGI. Written as DNA, the CDR3 is TGTGCCAGCAGTCCCCTTAGGGTCTCTGGAAACACCATATATTTT. Residues: CASSPLRVSGNTIYF.

V gene TRBV2 combines with J gene TRBJ1-6, with no clear D. V was pared by 1 base and J by 7 bases, with 11 bases between. Germline CDR1 reads SNHLY; CDR2 reads FYNNEI. The CDR3 spans 15 residues. The CDR3 DNA follows: TGTGCCAGCAGTGAAGTGGGCCTCTCCAATTCACCCCTCCACTTT. Amino acid sequence: CASSEVGLSNSPLHF.

V gene TRBV9 combines with J gene TRBJ2-7; D might be TRBD1 (5 bases). CDR1 and CDR2 (germline): SGDLS, YYNGEE. V was cut by 0 bases and J by 2 bases, with 18 bases left in between. The CDR3 is 17 residues long. The CDR3 DNA sequence: TGTGCCAGCAGCGTAGGCCCATTAGGGCAGGGAACCTACGAGCAGTACTTC. Translated, it gives CASSVGPLGQGTYEQYF.

The chain joins TRBV7-3 to TRBJ1-1, with TRBD1 matching over 7 bases. The CDR3 sequence is 14 residues long. CDR1 and CDR2 (germline): SGHTA, FQGTGA. V shed 5 bases, J shed 1 base, and the junction held 4 bases outside the gene matches. The CDR3 spells CASSTRQGNTEAFF. DNA of the CDR3: TGTGCCAGCAGCACCCGACAGGGGAACACTGAAGCTTTCTTT.

The V and J genes are TRBV18 and TRBJ1-1; TRBD1 might be the D (5 bases). V was clipped by 0 bases and J by 1 base, with 9 bases between them. This CDR3 comprises 15 residues. The germline CDR1 and CDR2 sequences are KGHSH and LQKENI. The CDR3 region has the DNA TGTGCCAGCTCACCACCAAGGGGCCCGAACACTGAAGCTTTCTTT. Its protein product is CASSPPRGPNTEAFF.

With regard to this clone: The junction and the germline gene differ at one end; a read error may be behind it. The gene calls are TRBV6-1 and TRBJ1-1; no clear D gene. This CDR3 is built from 13 residues. Looked up from germline, CDR1 is MNHNS and CDR2 is SASEGT. CDR3 residues: CASSKAVNTEAFF. The CDR3 DNA is TGTGCCAGCAGTAAAGCCGTGAACACTGAAGCTTTCTTT.

This rearrangement joins TRBV2 to TRBJ2-3; 9 bases align to TRBD2. V trimming: 7 bases; J trimming: 3 bases; junction bases outside the gene matches: 5. Germline-derived CDR1 and CDR2 are SNHLY and FYNNEI. The CDR3 covers 14 residues. The CDR3 spells CASKWLAGTDTQYF. CDR3 nucleotides: TGTGCCAGCAAGTGGCTAGCGGGGACAGATACGCAGTATTTT.

The rearrangement uses TRBV9 and TRBJ1-2; 9 bases agree with TRBD1. With V trimmed by 3 bases and J by 1 base, 10 bases remained unmatched. The V gene's germline CDR1 is SGDLS and CDR2 YYNGEE. The CDR3 contains 17 residues. CDR3 DNA sequence: TGTGCCAGCAGCGGAGGACAGGGGATTCGGCATAACTATGGCTACACCTTC. This sequence encodes CASSGGQGIRHNYGYTF.

This clone has just one count. The chain joins TRBV4-1 to TRBJ2-5; D is perhaps TRBD1 or TRBD2 (5 bases each). V lost 7 bases, J lost 5 bases, and 26 bases lay in between. Germline values: CDR1 MGHRA, CDR2 YSYEKL. There are 17 residues in the CDR3. The CDR3 here is CASTPNAGLRGGETQYF. CDR3 DNA: TGCGCCAGCACCCCGAACGCGGGCCTTCGGGGCGGGGAGACCCAGTACTTC.

This CDR3 is CASSFSERPQHF. In nucleotides, the CDR3 is TGTGCCAGCAGTTTCTCGGAGAGGCCCCAGCATTTT. This rearrangement joins TRBV12-3 or TRBV12-4 to TRBJ1-5; D is unresolved. The germline V and J ends were trimmed by 3 bases and 9 bases, with 9 bases remaining between them. CDR3 length: 12 residues.

The V call is TRBV2, the J call TRBJ1-6, with D maybe TRBD1 (6 bases). The germline V gene encodes CDR1 SNHLY and CDR2 FYNNEI. Trimming cost V 6 bases and J 6 bases, with 15 bases left between them. The CDR3 contains 15 residues. Here the CDR3 DNA reads TGTGCCAGCAGAACCAGGGCAGGGGCTAATTCACCCCTCCACTTT. It is translated as CASRTRAGANSPLHF.

This rearrangement joins TRBV7-9 to TRBJ1-4, with unresolved D. Trimming cost V 11 bases and J 5 bases, with 12 bases left between them. The germline V gene encodes CDR1 SEHNR and CDR2 FQNEAQ (reference sequence). The CDR3 length is 12 residues. The CDR3: CAGERENEKLFF. The CDR3 DNA sequence: TGTGCCGGCGAACGGGAAAATGAAAAACTGTTTTTT.

The chain has TRBV9 and TRBJ1-4; no clear D gene. The CDR3 length is 16 residues. V was shortened by 0 bases and J by 6 bases, with 15 bases between the two germline ends. Per the germline V gene, CDR1 is SGDLS and CDR2 is YYNGEE. The CDR3 DNA reads TGTGCCAGCAGCGTAGGTGGATATTCGGGTGATGAAAAACTGTTTTTT. Its translation: CASSVGGYSGDEKLFF.